This T cell receptor (beta chain) was sequenced for a study of blood T cell repertoires in COVID-19. Study at large: There were acute and convalescent COVID-19 samples, and they came from the United States, Italy and Spain.

This CDR3 is 13 amino acids long. The V and J ends lost 0 bases and 7 bases respectively, with 6 bases between them. From germline, CDR1 is WNHNN and CDR2 SYGVQD (reference sequence). The authors' processing: Scientists estimated how many nucleated cells there were by amplifying reference gene primers. Some clones are missing from TCRdb's copy, which holds only in-frame ones; the method was immunoSEQ multiplex PCR. The V and J calls and clone size come from that table; D and trimming were worked out from the DNA. Here the sample spans 250,000 to 300,000 clones, about four fifths being singletons. Clinical history reported by participants formed the basis on which cohorts were assigned. Within the 2 weeks before study entry, each person in the exposed group met a COVID-19 case.

The sequenced sample was PBMCs or T cells enriched from blood (not recorded which). This chain connects TRBV10-1 to TRBJ2-2; D is uncertain. This clonotype was sampled from a man aged 40-50 years who had been exposed to COVID-19. The CDR3 loop reads CASSESRIGELFF. The CDR3 DNA reads as TGCGCCAGCAGTGAGTCGAGGATCGGGGAGCTGTTTTTT.